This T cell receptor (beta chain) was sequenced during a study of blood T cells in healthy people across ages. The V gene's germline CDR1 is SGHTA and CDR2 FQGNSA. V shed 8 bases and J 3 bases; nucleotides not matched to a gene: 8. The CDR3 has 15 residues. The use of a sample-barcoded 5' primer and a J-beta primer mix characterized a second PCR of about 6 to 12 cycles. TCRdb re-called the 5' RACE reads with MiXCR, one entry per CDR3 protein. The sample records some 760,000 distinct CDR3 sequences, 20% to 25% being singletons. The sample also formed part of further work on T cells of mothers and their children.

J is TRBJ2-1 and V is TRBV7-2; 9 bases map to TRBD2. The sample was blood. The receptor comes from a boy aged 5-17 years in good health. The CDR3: CASDSASGIYNEQFF. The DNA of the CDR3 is TGTGCCAGCGATTCGGCTAGCGGGATCTACAATGAGCAGTTCTTC.